These 30 T cell receptor beta chains were sequenced from one sample in a study of T-cell reconstitution after alpha-beta-depleted transplantation in children. Preparing the TCRbeta library involved the use of unique molecular identifiers. MiXCR was run by TCRdb on the PCR reads, yielding one entry per CDR3 protein. Of roughly 610,000 distinct CDR3 sequences detected, roughly a tenth appear once; the ten largest clones hold about 4.3%. The input for sequencing was PBMCs from the stem cell graft donor, taken from the stem cell graft. The receptors stem from a human donor who donated a stem cell graft to a child with acute myeloid leukemia.

The chain combines TRBV24-1 with TRBJ1-1; D call uncertain. V gave up 3 bases and J gave up 1 base, with 8 bases separating them. From germline, CDR1 is KGHDR and CDR2 SFDVKD. This CDR3 contains 14 residues. The CDR3 DNA is TGTGCCACCAGTGATCCACTTCCGAACACTGAAGCTTTCTTT. This translates into CATSDPLPNTEAFF.

This chain uses TRBV20-1 with TRBJ1-2; D gene unclear. Trimming removed 2 bases from V and 1 base from J, with 14 bases in between. Germline V lookup: CDR1 DFQATT, CDR2 SNEGSKA (reference sequence). The CDR3 contains 15 residues. CDR3 DNA: TGCAGTGCTAGACTGTTCGGGCAGGATAACTATGGCTACACCTTC. It specifies CSARLFGQDNYGYTF.

This clonotype was counted between two and nine times. CDR3 sequence reads: CASSHATGNTIYF. The DNA of the CDR3 is TGCGCCAGCAGCCATGCAACGGGAAACACCATATATTTT. The chain uses TRBV4-3 and TRBJ1-3; D ambiguous. Between the trimmed V and J ends, which lost 3 bases and 4 bases, there was a span of 7 bases. In germline, CDR1 is LGHNA, CDR2 YSLEER. The CDR3 is made up of 13 amino acids.

This clonotype was seen many times. In nucleotides, the CDR3 is TGTGCCAGCAGCTTAGCGTCTACAGGGATGGAGACCCAGTACTTC. This codes for CASSLASTGMETQYF. The chain combines TRBV7-2 with TRBJ2-5; TRBD1 might be the D (6 bases). CDR3 length equals 15 residues. From germline, CDR1 is SGHTA and CDR2 FQGNSA. V lost 0 bases and J 5 bases, leaving 13 bases between the germline ends.

This clonotype was observed at least ten times. The rearrangement joins TRBV29-1 to TRBJ2-7; 9 bases align to TRBD1. The J segment lost 3 bases and the V segment lost 5 bases, leaving 5 bases of the junction unmatched. There are 13 residues in the CDR3. From germline, CDR1 is SQVTM and CDR2 ANQGSEA. The CDR3 is CSVTRDRVYEQYF. For the CDR3, the DNA is TGCAGCGTTACGCGGGACAGGGTCTACGAGCAGTACTTC.

This clonotype was recorded a few times. This rearrangement joins TRBV18 to TRBJ2-7; D gene ambiguous. Trimming shortened V by 6 bases and J by 2 bases, and 11 bases separated the two germline ends. CDR1 and CDR2 from the germline V gene are KGHSH and LQKENI. This CDR3 region has 13 residues. DNA for the CDR3: TGTGCCAGCTCCTCGACTGGAGCCTACGAGCAGTACTTC. Protein sequence: CASSSTGAYEQYF. Together with reference TRBV18 and TRBJ2-7, the CDR3 gives the full variable domain: NAGVMQNPRHLVRRRGQEARLRCSPMKGHSHVYWYRQLPEEGLKFMVYLQKENIIDESGMPKERFSAEFPKEGPSILRIQQVVRGDSAAYFCASSSTGAYEQYFGPGTRLTVT.

Only a few counts were recorded for this clonotype. The chain is built from TRBV14 and TRBJ1-5; possibly TRBD1 for D (5 bases). The CDR3 runs 13 residues. The V end lost 7 bases, the J end lost 6 bases, and 13 bases lay between the germline ends. Germline V gives CDR1 SGHDN, CDR2 FVKESK. The CDR3 DNA reads as TGTGCCAGCACCACGGGGCCGGGTCAGCCCCAGCATTTT. Its translation is CASTTGPGQPQHF.

V and J are TRBV15 and TRBJ2-1, with TRBD2 matching over 7 bases. In germline, CDR1 is LNHNV, CDR2 YYDKDF (reference sequence). The CDR3 covers 14 residues. J gave up 5 bases and V 6 bases, and 7 bases lay outside the gene matches. CDR3 sequence: CATRGLLGDNEQFF. As DNA, the CDR3 is TGTGCCACCAGGGGACTACTAGGGGACAATGAGCAGTTCTTC.

J is TRBJ2-7 and V is TRBV29-1, with 12 bases aligning to TRBD2. This CDR3 is 16 amino acids long. J was trimmed by 3 bases and V by 0 bases; bases with no gene match: 6. Germline V gene data show CDR1 as SQVTM and CDR2 as ANQGSEA. This CDR3 reads CSVEEILAGGNYEQYF. DNA of the CDR3: TGCAGCGTTGAAGAAATTCTAGCGGGAGGGAACTACGAGCAGTACTTC.

This clonotype was observed a few times. The gene calls are TRBV12-3 or TRBV12-4 and TRBJ2-5; D is tentatively TRBD1 or TRBD2 (5 bases each). V lost 7 bases to trimming and J lost 1 base, with 13 bases between them. CDR3 size: 14 residues. CDR3 coding DNA: TGTGCCAGCACCTGGGGACGGACCCAAGAGACCCAGTACTTC. This sequence encodes CASTWGRTQETQYF.

V gene TRBV20-1 combines with J gene TRBJ1-2, with unresolved D. Germline assignment: CDR1 DFQATT and CDR2 SNEGSKA (reference sequence). Trimming removed 0 bases from V and 2 bases from J, with 7 bases in between. This CDR3 has 13 amino acids. CDR3 loop: CSARDAGNYGYTF. In DNA, the CDR3 is TGCAGTGCTAGAGACGCGGGAAACTATGGCTACACCTTC.

This clonotype was detected many times. This chain uses TRBV10-3 with TRBJ1-5, with 7 bases that match TRBD1. V gave up 0 bases and J gave up 4 bases; unmatched junction bases: 6. Germline CDR1 is ENHRY and CDR2 is SYGVKD. CDR3 size: 16 residues. CDR3: CAISESNRGLNQPQHF. The CDR3 nucleotides read TGTGCCATCAGTGAGTCGAACAGGGGACTAAATCAGCCCCAGCATTTT.

This clonotype appeared many times. An end of the junction differs from the germline gene, which may be a read error. The rearrangement uses TRBV14 and TRBJ1-5, with a weak D call TRBD1 (5 bases). Germline V CDR1 and CDR2: SGHDN, FVKESK. This CDR3 has 15 amino acids. The CDR3 spells CASRQDSYSNQPQHF. DNA of the CDR3: TGTGCCAGCAGGCAAGACAGCTATAGCAATCAGCCCCAGCATTTT.

This clonotype has at least ten counts. The chain links TRBV4-3 to TRBJ2-3; 10 bases are shared with TRBD2. V gave up 0 bases and J gave up 8 bases; unmatched junction bases: 8. The CDR3 extends over 16 amino acids. The V gene's germline CDR1 is LGHNA and CDR2 YSLEER. For the CDR3, the DNA is TGCGCCAGCAGCCAAGAGTCAGCGGGAGGGCCTAGTACGCAGTATTTT. Encoded protein: CASSQESAGGPSTQYF.

This sequence joins TRBV6-2 or TRBV6-3 and TRBJ2-1, with 7 bases fitting TRBD2. V lost 0 bases, J lost 8 bases, and 22 bases stayed unmatched. The germline gives CDR1 MNHEY, CDR2 SVGEGT. This CDR3 region has 20 residues. CDR3 protein: CASSYSKGWPSGPIVHEQFF. The DNA for the CDR3 is TGTGCCAGCAGTTACTCGAAGGGTTGGCCTAGCGGACCAATCGTTCATGAGCAGTTCTTC.

This clonotype was seen many times. The chain recombines TRBV6-1 with TRBJ2-1; 9 bases match TRBD2. Unmatched junction bases numbered 11, after V lost 5 bases and J lost 6 bases. The germline gives CDR1 MNHNS, CDR2 SASEGT. The CDR3 is 16 residues long. Here the CDR3 reads CASSPRSSGSGNEQFF. CDR3 nucleotides: TGTGCCAGCAGTCCCCGAAGTAGCGGGAGTGGCAATGAGCAGTTCTTC.

With regard to this clonotype: The conserved phenylalanine or tryptophan is not found at the CDR3 terminus, so this likely reflects a read error. It is unclear where the CDR3 begins or ends on the DNA, so no DNA is shown, and the CDR3 is as TCRdb lists it. The rearrangement uses TRBV20-1 and TRBJ1-2; the table's TRBD1 call for D was not verified on the DNA. The CDR3 is 11 amino acids long, termini counted. Germline V CDR1 and CDR2: DFQATT, SNEGSKA (reference sequence). CDR3 sequence: CSARTGGGPKS.

CDR3: CASSFDKEGAKNIQYF. The DNA for the CDR3 is TGCGCCAGCAGTTTTGATAAGGAGGGGGCCAAAAACATTCAGTACTTC. V and J are TRBV5-1 and TRBJ2-4, with a tentative D call TRBD2 (6 bases). The germline gives CDR1 SGHRS, CDR2 YFSETQ. Trimming pared 5 bases from V and 1 base from J, leaving 16 bases between. The CDR3 has 16 residues. The full variable domain, its missing parts supplied by reference TRBV5-1 and TRBJ2-4, is KAGVTQTPRYLIKTRGQQVTLSCSPISGHRSVSWYQQTPGQGLQFLFEYFSETQRNKGNFPGRFSGRQFSNSRSEMNVSTLELGDSALYLCASSFDKEGAKNIQYFGAGTRLSVL.

The chain combines TRBV7-2 with TRBJ2-3; TRBD2 matches at 7 bases. The germline V gene encodes CDR1 SGHTA and CDR2 FQGNSA. The CDR3 has 13 amino acids. V shed 9 bases, J shed 5 bases, and the junction held 8 bases outside the gene matches. CDR3 nucleotide sequence: TGTGCCAGGGCCAGCGGGGTTGGAGATACGCAGTATTTT. Amino acid sequence: CARASGVGDTQYF.

This clonotype came up a few times. The chain recombines TRBV20-1 with TRBJ2-7; D possibly matches TRBD1 or TRBD2 (5 bases each). Looked up from germline, CDR1 is DFQATT and CDR2 is SNEGSKA (reference sequence). The V end lost 2 bases, the J end lost 2 bases, and 13 bases lay between the germline ends. There are 14 residues in the CDR3. The CDR3 loop reads CSARTPGLPYEQYF. CDR3 DNA: TGCAGTGCTAGAACCCCGGGGCTACCCTACGAGCAGTACTTC.

CDR3 DNA: TGCGCCAGCAGCTTGGAAGCAGCTCCGAACACTGAAGCTTTCTTT. Protein product: CASSLEAAPNTEAFF. The rearrangement links TRBV5-1 to TRBJ1-1, with no clear D. V lost 0 bases and J lost 1, with 10 bases in between. Germline V gives CDR1 SGHRS, CDR2 YFSETQ. This CDR3 comprises 15 residues.

This clonotype was counted at least ten times. V is TRBV9 and J is TRBJ2-4; D ambiguous. V gave up 3 bases and J gave up 11 bases, with 12 bases separating them. This CDR3 has 12 amino acids. Germline loops: CDR1 SGDLS, CDR2 YYNGEE. The CDR3 nucleotides read TGTGCCAGCAGCGAGCCATCCCCCTTTCAGTACTTC. It encodes CASSEPSPFQYF.

This clonotype has only a few counts. The J gene is TRBJ2-1, the V gene TRBV20-1; a weak D match, TRBD2 (6 bases). Between the trimmed V and J ends, which lost 3 bases and 5 bases, there was a span of 17 bases. The germline V gene has CDR1 DFQATT and CDR2 SNEGSKA (reference sequence). The CDR3 has 15 residues. Here the CDR3 DNA reads TGCAGTGCTAGTCTTAGGGGCGGGACCCACAATGAGCAGTTCTTC. Translated, it gives CSASLRGGTHNEQFF.

This clonotype occurred many times. J is TRBJ2-7 and V is TRBV12-3 or TRBV12-4; the D gene is possibly TRBD2 (6 bases). The CDR3 is made up of 13 amino acids. V was clipped by 6 bases and J by 6 bases, with 15 bases between them. CDR3 amino acids: CASRRDSLGEQYF. CDR3 nucleotides: TGTGCCAGCAGGAGGGACTCCTTGGGCGAGCAGTACTTC.

This clonotype was recorded at least ten times. V usage is TRBV20-1 and J usage is TRBJ2-5, with 7 bases matching TRBD2. Trimming cost V 2 bases and J 5 bases; bases outside gene matches: 11. The germline CDR1 and CDR2 sequences are DFQATT and SNEGSKA (reference sequence). There are 15 residues in the CDR3. The CDR3 reads CSARSASGLWETQYF. CDR3 nucleotide sequence: TGCAGTGCTAGATCGGCTAGCGGCCTATGGGAGACCCAGTACTTC.

V gene TRBV15 combines with J gene TRBJ1-1; maybe TRBD1 (5 bases). The CDR3 is made up of 14 amino acids. V was pared by 5 bases and J by 6 bases, with 16 bases between. Germline V lookup: CDR1 LNHNV, CDR2 YYDKDF (reference sequence). The CDR3 here is CATSAWGDRPEAFF. The CDR3 DNA reads as TGTGCCACCAGCGCATGGGGGGATCGACCTGAAGCTTTCTTT.

The chain links TRBV6-2 or TRBV6-3 to TRBJ2-1; 10 bases agree with TRBD2. With 5 bases clipped from V and 7 bases from J, the junction kept 14 bases outside the gene matches. The CDR3 has 17 amino acids. Germline CDR1 reads MNHEY; CDR2 reads SVGEGT. CDR3 in DNA: TGTGCCAGCAGTCTACGACCAGCGGGAGGGCCTAGAAATGAGCAGTTCTTC. Amino acids: CASSLRPAGGPRNEQFF.

The V gene is TRBV27, the J gene TRBJ1-1, with TRBD1 as a possible D gene (5 bases). The CDR3 has 14 residues. Germline V gene lookup returns CDR1 MNHEY and CDR2 SMNVEV (reference sequence). The V and J ends lost 0 bases and 3 bases respectively, with 8 bases between them. This chain's CDR3 is CASSLSGEDTEAFF. The CDR3 region has the DNA TGTGCCAGCAGTTTATCGGGGGAAGACACTGAAGCTTTCTTT.

The rearrangement links TRBV28 to TRBJ2-3, with no clear D. The V gene lost 6 bases and the J gene lost 10 bases, with 11 bases spanning the gap. This CDR3 has 11 amino acids. Looked up from germline, CDR1 is MDHEN and CDR2 is SYDVKM. The CDR3 reads CASSRSPAQYF. The CDR3 coding sequence is TGTGCCAGCAGCCGATCTCCTGCGCAGTATTTT.

In its sample, this clonotype was seen many times. The chain is built from TRBV20-1 and TRBJ2-1; TRBD1 agrees at 8 bases. Germline assignment: CDR1 DFQATT and CDR2 SNEGSKA (reference sequence). The CDR3 is made up of 14 amino acids. With 2 bases clipped from V and 8 bases from J, the junction kept 8 bases outside the gene matches. CDR3 amino acids: CSARTRTGMDEQFF. The CDR3 nucleotides are TGCAGTGCTAGAACCAGGACAGGGATGGATGAGCAGTTCTTC.